This TCR beta chain was sequenced in a study of follicular helper T cells after annual influenza vaccination. Study information: Some donors were sampled over the 2013-2014, 2014-2015 and 2015-2016 vaccinations. Overall study results and limits: ICOS-CD38- cTfh most often held earlier Day 7 ICOS+CD38+ clones. Productive TCRB sequences came from only about 10-23% of cells.

Comments on this clone: Antigen: not known.

TCRdb's table, derived via immunoSEQ multiplex PCR, lists solely in-frame clones and lacks some. Of under 9,500 clones in the sample, 65% to 85% were seen once. Time point defined: 2013-2014 season, 7 days after vaccination. Sorted cTfh were non-naive CD4+CXCR5+PD-1+, either ICOS+CD38+ or ICOS-CD38-. Per the germline V gene, CDR1 is KGHSH and CDR2 is LQKENI. V lost 0 bases, J lost 4 bases, and 3 bases stayed unmatched. The CDR3 length is 16 residues. V usage is TRBV18 and J usage is TRBJ1-1, with TRBD1 identical over 12 bases. This TCR derives from an adult who received the influenza vaccine. Sequences were derived from CXCR5+ CD38- circulating T follicular helper cells from blood, sampled 7 days after influenza vaccination. The subset is: circulating Tfh, non-naive CD4+CXCR5+PD-1+ (ICOS+CD38+ or ICOS-CD38-). The chain's CDR3 is CASSPPTGQGATEAFF. The DNA of the CDR3 is TGTGCCAGCTCACCACCGACGGGACAGGGGGCCACTGAAGCTTTCTTT.